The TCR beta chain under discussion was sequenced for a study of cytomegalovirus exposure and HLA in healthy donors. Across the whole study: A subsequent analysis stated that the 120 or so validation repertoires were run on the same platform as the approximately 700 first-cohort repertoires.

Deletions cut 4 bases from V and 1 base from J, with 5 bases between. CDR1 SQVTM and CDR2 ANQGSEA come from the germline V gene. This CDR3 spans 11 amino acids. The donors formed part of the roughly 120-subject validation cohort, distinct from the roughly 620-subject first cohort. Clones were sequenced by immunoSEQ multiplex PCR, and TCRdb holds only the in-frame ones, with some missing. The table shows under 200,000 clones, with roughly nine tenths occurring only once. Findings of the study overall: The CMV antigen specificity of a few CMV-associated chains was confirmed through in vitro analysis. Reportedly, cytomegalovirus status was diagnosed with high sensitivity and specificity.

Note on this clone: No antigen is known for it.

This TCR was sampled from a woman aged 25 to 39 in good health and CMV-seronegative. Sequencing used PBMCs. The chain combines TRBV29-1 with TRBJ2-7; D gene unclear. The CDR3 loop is CSVVKSYEQYF. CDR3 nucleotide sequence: TGCAGCGTTGTTAAATCCTACGAGCAGTACTTC.